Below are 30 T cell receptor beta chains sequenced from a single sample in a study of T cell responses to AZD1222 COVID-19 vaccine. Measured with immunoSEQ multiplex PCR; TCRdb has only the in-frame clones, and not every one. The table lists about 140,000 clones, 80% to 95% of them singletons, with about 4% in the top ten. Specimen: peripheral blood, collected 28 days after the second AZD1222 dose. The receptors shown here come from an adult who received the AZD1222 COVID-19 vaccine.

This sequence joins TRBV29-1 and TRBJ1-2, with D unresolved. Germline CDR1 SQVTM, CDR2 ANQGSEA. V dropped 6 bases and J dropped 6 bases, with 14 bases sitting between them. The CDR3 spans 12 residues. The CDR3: CSVQDESDGYTF. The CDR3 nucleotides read TGCAGCGTCCAGGACGAGAGCGATGGCTACACCTTC.

CDR3 DNA sequence: TGTGCCAGCAGCGTAAAGGGCCCAGGGGCCTCTTCGGGGGCCAACGTCCTGACTTTC. Protein sequence: CASSVKGPGASSGANVLTF. This rearrangement joins TRBV9 to TRBJ2-6, with D possibly TRBD1 on 6 matching bases. Per the germline V gene, CDR1 is SGDLS and CDR2 is YYNGEE. V was pared by 1 base and J by 4 bases, with 21 bases between. The CDR3 sequence is 19 residues long. The whole variable domain, filled in from reference TRBV9 and TRBJ2-6, reads DSGVTQTPKHLITATGQRVTLRCSPRSGDLSVYWYQQSLDQGLQFLIQYYNGEERAKGNILERFSAQQFPDLHSELNLSSLELGDSALYFCASSVKGPGASSGANVLTFGAGSRLTVL.

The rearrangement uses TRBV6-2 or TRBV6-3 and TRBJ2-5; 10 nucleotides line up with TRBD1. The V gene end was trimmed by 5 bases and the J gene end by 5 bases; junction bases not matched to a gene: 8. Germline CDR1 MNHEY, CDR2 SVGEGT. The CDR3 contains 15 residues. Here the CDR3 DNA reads TGTGCCAGCAGTGTGGACAGGGGGGCTGGGGAGACCCAGTACTTC. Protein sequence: CASSVDRGAGETQYF.

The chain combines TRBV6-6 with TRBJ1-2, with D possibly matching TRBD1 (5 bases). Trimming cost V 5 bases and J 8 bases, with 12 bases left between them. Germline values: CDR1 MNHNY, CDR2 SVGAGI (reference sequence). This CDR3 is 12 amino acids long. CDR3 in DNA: TGTGCCAGCAGTACCAGGGAGGGGGGCTACACCTTC. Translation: CASSTREGGYTF.

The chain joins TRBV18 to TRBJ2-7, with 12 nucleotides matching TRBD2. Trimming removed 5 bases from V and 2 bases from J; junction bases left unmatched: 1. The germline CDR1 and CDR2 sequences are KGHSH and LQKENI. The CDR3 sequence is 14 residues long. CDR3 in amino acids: CASSASGGAYEQYF. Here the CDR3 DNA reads TGTGCCAGCTCAGCTAGCGGGGGGGCCTACGAGCAGTACTTC. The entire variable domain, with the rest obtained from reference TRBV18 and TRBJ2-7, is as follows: NAGVMQNPRHLVRRRGQEARLRCSPMKGHSHVYWYRQLPEEGLKFMVYLQKENIIDESGMPKERFSAEFPKEGPSILRIQQVVRGDSAAYFCASSASGGAYEQYFGPGTRLTVT.

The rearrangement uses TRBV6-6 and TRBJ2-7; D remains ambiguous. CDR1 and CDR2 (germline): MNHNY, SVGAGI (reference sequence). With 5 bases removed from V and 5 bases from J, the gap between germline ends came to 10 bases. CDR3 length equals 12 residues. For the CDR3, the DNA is TGTGCCAGCAGTAACCCACTCGACGAGCAGTACTTC. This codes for CASSNPLDEQYF.

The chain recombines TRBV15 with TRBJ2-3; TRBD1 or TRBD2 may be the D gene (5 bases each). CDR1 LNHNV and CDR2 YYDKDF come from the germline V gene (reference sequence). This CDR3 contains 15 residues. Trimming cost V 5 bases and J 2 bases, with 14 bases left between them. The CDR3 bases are TGTGCCACCAGCGAAGCCGGGACCCACACAGATACGCAGTATTTT. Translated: CATSEAGTHTDTQYF.

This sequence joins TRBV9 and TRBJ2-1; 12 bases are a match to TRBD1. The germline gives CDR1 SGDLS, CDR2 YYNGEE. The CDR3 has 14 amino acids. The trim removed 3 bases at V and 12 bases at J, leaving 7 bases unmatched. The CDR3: CASSGSGQGASQFF. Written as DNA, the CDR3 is TGTGCCAGCAGCGGCTCGGGACAGGGGGCTTCGCAGTTCTTC.

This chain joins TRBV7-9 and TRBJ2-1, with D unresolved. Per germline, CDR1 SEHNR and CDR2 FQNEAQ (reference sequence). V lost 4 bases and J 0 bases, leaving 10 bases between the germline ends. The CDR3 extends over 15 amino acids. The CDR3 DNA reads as TGTGCCAGCAGCTCGGCCCGAAGCTCCTACAATGAGCAGTTCTTC. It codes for CASSSARSSYNEQFF. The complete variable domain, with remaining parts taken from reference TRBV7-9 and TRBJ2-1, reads DTGVSQNPRHKITKRGQNVTFRCDPISEHNRLYWYRQTLGQGPEFLTYFQNEAQLEKSRLLSDRFSAERPKGSFSTLEIQRTEQGDSAMYLCASSSARSSYNEQFFGPGTRLTVL.

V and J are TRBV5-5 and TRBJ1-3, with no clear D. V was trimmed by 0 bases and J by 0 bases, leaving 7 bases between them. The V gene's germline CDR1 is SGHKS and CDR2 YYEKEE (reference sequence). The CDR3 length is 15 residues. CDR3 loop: CASSLERSSGNTIYF. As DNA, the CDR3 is TGTGCCAGCAGCTTGGAGAGAAGCTCTGGAAACACCATATATTTT.

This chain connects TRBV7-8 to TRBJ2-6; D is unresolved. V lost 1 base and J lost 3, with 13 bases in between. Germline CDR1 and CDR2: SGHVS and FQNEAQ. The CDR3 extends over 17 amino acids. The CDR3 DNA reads TGTGCCAGCAGCTTAGTGCGTGCTGTGGATGGGGCCAACGTCCTGACTTTC. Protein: CASSLVRAVDGANVLTF. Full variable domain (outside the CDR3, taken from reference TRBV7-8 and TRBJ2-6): GAGVSQSPRYKVAKRGQDVALRCDPISGHVSLFWYQQALGQGPEFLTYFQNEAQLDKSGLPSDRFFAERPEGSVSTLKIQRTQQEDSAVYLCASSLVRAVDGANVLTFGAGSRLTVL.

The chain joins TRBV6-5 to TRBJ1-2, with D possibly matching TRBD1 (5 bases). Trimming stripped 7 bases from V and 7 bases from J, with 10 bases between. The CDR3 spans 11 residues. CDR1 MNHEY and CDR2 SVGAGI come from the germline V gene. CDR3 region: CASKGPPGYTF. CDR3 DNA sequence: TGTGCCAGCAAGGGGCCCCCTGGCTACACCTTC.

The CDR3 DNA reads TGTGCCAGCAGCACTACTACGCCCGACGAGCAGTACTTC. This sequence encodes CASSTTTPDEQYF. J is TRBJ2-7 and V is TRBV7-9; no reliable D call. V was pared by 5 bases and J by 5 bases, with 13 bases between. The CDR3 has 13 amino acids. From germline, CDR1 is SEHNR and CDR2 FQNEAQ (reference sequence).

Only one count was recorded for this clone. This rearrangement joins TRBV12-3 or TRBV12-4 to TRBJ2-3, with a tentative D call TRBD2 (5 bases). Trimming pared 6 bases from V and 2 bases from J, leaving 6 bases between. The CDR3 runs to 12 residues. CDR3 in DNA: TGTGCCAGCAGCGGGGACACAGATACGCAGTATTTT. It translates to CASSGDTDTQYF.

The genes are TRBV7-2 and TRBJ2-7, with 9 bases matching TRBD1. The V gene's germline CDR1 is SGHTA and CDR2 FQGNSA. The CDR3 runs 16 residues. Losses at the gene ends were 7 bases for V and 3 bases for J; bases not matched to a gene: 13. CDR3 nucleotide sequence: TGTGCCAGCAAGGAGGCCGCCGGGACAGGGATCTACGAGCAGTACTTC. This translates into CASKEAAGTGIYEQYF.

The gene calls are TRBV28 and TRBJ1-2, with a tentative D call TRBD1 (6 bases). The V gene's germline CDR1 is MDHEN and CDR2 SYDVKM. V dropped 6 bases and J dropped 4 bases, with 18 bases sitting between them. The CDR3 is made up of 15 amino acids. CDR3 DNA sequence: TGTGCCAGCAGCCGCCGGGCACAGGGTACCTATGGCTACACCTTC. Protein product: CASSRRAQGTYGYTF.

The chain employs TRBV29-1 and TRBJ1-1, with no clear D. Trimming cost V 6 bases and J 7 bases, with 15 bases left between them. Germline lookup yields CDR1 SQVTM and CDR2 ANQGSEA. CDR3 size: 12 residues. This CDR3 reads CSVGRMGHEAFF. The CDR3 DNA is TGCAGCGTGGGCAGGATGGGCCATGAAGCTTTCTTT.

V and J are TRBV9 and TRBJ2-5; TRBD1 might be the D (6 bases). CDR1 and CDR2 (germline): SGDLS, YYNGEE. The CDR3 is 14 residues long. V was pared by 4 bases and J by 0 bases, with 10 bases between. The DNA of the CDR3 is TGTGCCAGCAGCCAAAGGGGGAACCAAGAGACCCAGTACTTC. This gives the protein CASSQRGNQETQYF.

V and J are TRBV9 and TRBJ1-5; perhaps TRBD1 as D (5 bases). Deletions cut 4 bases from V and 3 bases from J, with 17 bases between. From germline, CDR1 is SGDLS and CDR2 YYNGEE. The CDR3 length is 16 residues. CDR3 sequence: CASSPYGGRNNQPQHF. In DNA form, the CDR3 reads TGTGCCAGCAGCCCTTACGGGGGGAGAAACAATCAGCCCCAGCATTTT.

The CDR3 here is CASSIDRGDTGELFF. DNA of the CDR3: TGCGCCAGCAGCATCGACAGGGGGGACACCGGGGAGCTGTTTTTT. The chain recombines TRBV5-1 with TRBJ2-2; TRBD1 matches 9 bases. Germline lookup yields CDR1 SGHRS and CDR2 YFSETQ. The trim removed 4 bases at V and 3 bases at J, leaving 4 bases unmatched. CDR3 length: 15 amino acids.

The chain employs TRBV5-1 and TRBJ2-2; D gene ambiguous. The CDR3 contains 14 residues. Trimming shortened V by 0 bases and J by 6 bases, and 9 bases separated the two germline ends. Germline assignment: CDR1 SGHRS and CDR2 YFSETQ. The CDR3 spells CASSLAGASGELFF. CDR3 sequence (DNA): TGCGCCAGCAGCTTGGCGGGCGCGTCCGGGGAGCTGTTTTTT. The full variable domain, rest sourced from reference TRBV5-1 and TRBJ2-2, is KAGVTQTPRYLIKTRGQQVTLSCSPISGHRSVSWYQQTPGQGLQFLFEYFSETQRNKGNFPGRFSGRQFSNSRSEMNVSTLELGDSALYLCASSLAGASGELFFGEGSRLTVL.

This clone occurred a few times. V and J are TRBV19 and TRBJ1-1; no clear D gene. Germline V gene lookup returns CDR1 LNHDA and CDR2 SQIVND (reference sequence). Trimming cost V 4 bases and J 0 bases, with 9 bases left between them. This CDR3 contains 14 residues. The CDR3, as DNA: TGTGCCAGTAGTACCCCGGGCCTGAACACTGAAGCTTTCTTT. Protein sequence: CASSTPGLNTEAFF.

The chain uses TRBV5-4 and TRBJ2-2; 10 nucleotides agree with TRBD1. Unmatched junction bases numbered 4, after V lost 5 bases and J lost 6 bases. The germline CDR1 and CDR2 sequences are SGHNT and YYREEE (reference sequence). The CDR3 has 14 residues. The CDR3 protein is CASRGQGTSGELFF. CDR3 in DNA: TGTGCCAGCAGGGGACAGGGGACATCCGGGGAGCTGTTTTTT.

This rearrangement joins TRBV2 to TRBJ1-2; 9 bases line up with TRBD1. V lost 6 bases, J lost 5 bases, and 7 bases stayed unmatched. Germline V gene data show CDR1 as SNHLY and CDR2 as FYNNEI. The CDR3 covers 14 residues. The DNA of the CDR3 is TGTGCCAGCAGAACACAGGGGGCGGGTTATGGCTACACCTTC. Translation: CASRTQGAGYGYTF.

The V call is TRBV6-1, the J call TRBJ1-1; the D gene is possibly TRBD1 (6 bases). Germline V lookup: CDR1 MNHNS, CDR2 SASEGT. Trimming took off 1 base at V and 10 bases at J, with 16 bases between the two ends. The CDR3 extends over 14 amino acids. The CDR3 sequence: CASSEVEKQGVAFF. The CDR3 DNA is TGTGCCAGCAGTGAAGTAGAGAAACAGGGAGTAGCTTTCTTT.

The CDR3 DNA follows: TGTGCCACGAGGGCCACGGATGGAAACACCATATATTTT. Translating gives CATRATDGNTIYF. The chain is built from TRBV10-3 and TRBJ1-3; D unresolved. The CDR3 loop spans 13 amino acids. V was clipped by 10 bases and J by 3 bases, with 13 bases between them. CDR1 and CDR2 (germline): ENHRY, SYGVKD.

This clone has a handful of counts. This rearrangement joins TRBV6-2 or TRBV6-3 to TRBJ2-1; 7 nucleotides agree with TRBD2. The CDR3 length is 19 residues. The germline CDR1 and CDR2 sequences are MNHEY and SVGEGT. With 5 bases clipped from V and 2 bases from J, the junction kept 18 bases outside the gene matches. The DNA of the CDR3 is TGTGCCAGCAGTCCGCACTTCCGAGCCAGCGGGGATCCCTACAATGAGCAGTTCTTC. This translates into CASSPHFRASGDPYNEQFF.

CDR3 region: CASSLILAGGGDTQYF. As DNA, the CDR3 is TGTGCCAGCAGCTTAATTTTAGCGGGAGGTGGGGATACGCAGTATTTT. The chain is built from TRBV11-3 and TRBJ2-3, with 10 bases lining up with TRBD2. CDR3 size: 16 residues. The junction had 8 bases not matched to a gene; V was cut back by 2 bases and J by 6 bases. Per germline, CDR1 SGHNT and CDR2 YENEEA.

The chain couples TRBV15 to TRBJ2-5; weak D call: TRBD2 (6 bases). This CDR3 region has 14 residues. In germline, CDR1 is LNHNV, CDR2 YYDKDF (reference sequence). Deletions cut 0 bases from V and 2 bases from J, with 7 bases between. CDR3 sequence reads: CATSRDGGQETQYF. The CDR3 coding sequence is TGTGCCACCAGCAGAGATGGGGGGCAAGAGACCCAGTACTTC.

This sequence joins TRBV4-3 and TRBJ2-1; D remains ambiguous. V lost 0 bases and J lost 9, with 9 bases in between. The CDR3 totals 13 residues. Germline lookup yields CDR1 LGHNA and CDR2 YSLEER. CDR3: CASSQDGVGEQFF. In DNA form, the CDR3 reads TGCGCCAGCAGCCAAGATGGGGTGGGTGAGCAGTTCTTC.